The 12 T cell receptor beta chains presented below share a single source sample, sequenced in a study of T cell repertoires in cytomegalovirus infection. TCRdb called the reads again in MiXCR, with one record for every CDR3 protein. This repertoire shows about 310,000 distinct CDR3 sequences, 17% found once; its top ten account for around 12%. Sequenced: PBMCs. The receptors come from a human donor in good health (CMV status not recorded). Some clones in this sample may be carry-over from other donors' samples.

This clonotype was observed a few times. The J gene is TRBJ2-3, the V gene TRBV4-2; possible D gene TRBD2, 5 bases. V lost 3 bases and J lost 8, with 15 bases in between. The V gene's germline CDR1 is LGHNA and CDR2 YNFKEQ. CDR3 length: 14 residues. For the CDR3, the DNA is TGTGCCAGCAGCCAGGTAACTAGGATCGGTACGCAGTATTTT. Protein product: CASSQVTRIGTQYF.

In this sample, this clonotype turned up many times. The chain joins TRBV7-2 to TRBJ1-1; D not certain. The CDR3 consists of 13 residues. Trimming removed 5 bases at V and 2 bases at J, with 9 bases between. Germline V CDR1 and CDR2: SGHTA, FQGNSA. CDR3 loop: CASSANSNTEAFF. For the CDR3, the DNA is TGTGCCAGCAGCGCAAATAGTAACACTGAAGCTTTCTTT.

This clonotype was recorded a few times. The CDR3 DNA follows: TGTGCCAGCAGCGCGGGAATGACAGGGTACGGGAATGAGCAGTTCTTC. This gives the protein CASSAGMTGYGNEQFF. The V call is TRBV9, the J call TRBJ2-1, with 7 bases lining up with TRBD1. The germline CDR1 and CDR2 sequences are SGDLS and YYNGEE. V shed 3 bases and J 7 bases; nucleotides not matched to a gene: 13. The CDR3 spans 16 residues. Full variable domain (outside the CDR3, taken from reference TRBV9 and TRBJ2-1): DSGVTQTPKHLITATGQRVTLRCSPRSGDLSVYWYQQSLDQGLQFLIQYYNGEERAKGNILERFSAQQFPDLHSELNLSSLELGDSALYFCASSAGMTGYGNEQFFGPGTRLTVL.

The chain recombines TRBV7-9 with TRBJ2-2; unclear D gene. Trimming pared 5 bases from V and 4 bases from J, leaving 8 bases between. The CDR3 runs to 13 residues. The germline CDR1 and CDR2 sequences are SEHNR and FQNEAQ (reference sequence). CDR3 amino acids: CASSPWFTGELFF. CDR3 DNA sequence: TGTGCCAGCAGCCCCTGGTTCACCGGGGAGCTGTTTTTT.

This clonotype was seen repeatedly, ten times or more. The chain carries TRBV12-3 or TRBV12-4 and TRBJ1-5, with 8 bases identical to TRBD1. The CDR3 has 14 amino acids. With V trimmed by 5 bases and J by 8 bases, 8 bases remained unmatched. In nucleotides, the CDR3 is TGTGCCAGCAGTCGTGGACAGGGAGAGGAGCCCCAGCATTTT. This gives the protein CASSRGQGEEPQHF.

This clonotype turned up a few times. This chain links TRBV4-3 with TRBJ1-1, with D unclear. CDR1 LGHNA and CDR2 YSLEER come from the germline V gene. V lost 4 bases to trimming and J lost 5 bases, with 11 bases between them. The CDR3 is made up of 13 amino acids. As DNA, the CDR3 is TGCGCCAGCAGCCTAAGGACGGGGACTGAAGCTTTCTTT. Translated, it gives CASSLRTGTEAFF.

This chain links TRBV4-3 with TRBJ1-5; D unclear. The CDR3 contains 15 residues. V was cut by 4 bases and J by 1 base, with 11 bases left in between. The germline V gene encodes CDR1 LGHNA and CDR2 YSLEER. CDR3 sequence (DNA): TGCGCCAGCAGCCGTACCCGCCACAGCAATCAGCCCCAGCATTTT. Translation: CASSRTRHSNQPQHF.

This clonotype was found many times. DNA for the CDR3: TGTGCCAGTAGACCCTTTGTTAGTCTATCGAACACCGGGGAGCTGTTTTTT. Translated: CASRPFVSLSNTGELFF. The chain is built from TRBV19 and TRBJ2-2; D uncertain. CDR3 length: 17 amino acids. Germline values: CDR1 LNHDA, CDR2 SQIVND (reference sequence). V was cut by 6 bases and J by 0 bases, with 17 bases left in between.

Points on this clonotype: A read error is possible here, since a much larger clone lies one base away. This chain connects TRBV4-1 to TRBJ2-3; D possibly corresponds to TRBD2 (6 bases). Germline V gene data show CDR1 as MGHRA and CDR2 as YSYEKL. The CDR3 is 15 amino acids. The CDR3, as DNA: TGCGCCAGTACCCTTTGGGGGGAAGGCACAGGTACGCAGTATTTT. Amino acids: CASTLWGEGTGTQYF.

This clonotype was found a few times. The chain carries TRBV2 and TRBJ1-4, with 9 bases matching TRBD1. Trimming took 6 bases from V and 8 from J; bases not matched to a gene: 7. CDR1 and CDR2 from the germline V gene are SNHLY and FYNNEI. CDR3 size: 14 residues. The CDR3 here is CASRQGAKSEKLFF. CDR3 sequence (DNA): TGTGCCAGCAGACAGGGGGCAAAGAGCGAAAAACTGTTTTTT.

The V call is TRBV28, the J call TRBJ2-3; a possible D gene is TRBD2 (5 bases). Germline lookup yields CDR1 MDHEN and CDR2 SYDVKM. V shed 5 bases and J shed 4 bases, with 10 bases lying between them. The CDR3 runs to 13 residues. For the CDR3, the DNA is TGTGCCAGCAGTGGTCCTAGCCCAGATACGCAGTATTTT. Translated: CASSGPSPDTQYF.

The chain combines TRBV6-5 with TRBJ2-7; 10 bases agree with TRBD1. The J segment lost 5 bases and the V segment lost 6 bases, leaving 10 bases of the junction unmatched. Germline V CDR1 and CDR2: MNHEY, SVGAGI. This CDR3 spans 15 amino acids. CDR3 sequence: CASRGTGTGAHEQYF. In DNA form, the CDR3 reads TGTGCCAGCAGGGGAACCGGGACAGGGGCTCACGAGCAGTACTTC.